These 11 T cell receptor beta chains share one sample of origin, sequenced in a study of T-cell memory formation after mild COVID-19. TCRdb re-derived calls from the 5' RACE reads in MiXCR, one entry per CDR3 protein. The data contain 200,000 to 250,000 distinct CDR3 sequences, approximately 9% of them singletons. The sample taken for sequencing was PBMCs or a T cell subset sorted from them (not recorded which). The receptor set was obtained from a man aged 18 to 30 who had mild COVID-19 (a few samples of this study predate the infection). Cell type and time point are not known.

The chain combines TRBV4-2 with TRBJ1-5; D is undetermined. In germline, CDR1 is LGHNA, CDR2 YNFKEQ. Trimming cost V 1 base and J 0 bases, with 7 bases left between them. The CDR3 covers 15 residues. The DNA for the CDR3 is TGTGCCAGCAGCCAAGCACCCAGTAGCAATCAGCCCCAGCATTTT. It is translated as CASSQAPSSNQPQHF.

The V call is TRBV28, the J call TRBJ2-5; D gene ambiguous. The V end was cut by 7 bases, the J end by 13 bases, with 16 bases between. There are 11 residues in the CDR3. Germline CDR1 and CDR2: MDHEN and SYDVKM. The DNA for the CDR3 is TGTGCCAGCATGGACGCCCTCCGTCCGTACTTC. It is translated as CASMDALRPYF.

This clonotype was seen more than once but under ten times. The rearrangement joins TRBV29-1 to TRBJ2-3; the match to TRBD1 covers 8 bases. With V trimmed by 4 bases and J by 5 bases, 8 bases remained unmatched. The CDR3 length is 14 residues. Germline V CDR1 and CDR2: SQVTM, ANQGSEA. The CDR3 nucleotides are TGCAGCGTTGCCCCAGGGGGCGCGGGAGATACGCAGTATTTT. Its protein product is CSVAPGGAGDTQYF.

This clonotype has ten or more counts. Here the CDR3 DNA reads TGTGCCAGCGGTGGCCGGGATGAAGCTTTCTTT. This translates into CASGGRDEAFF. This sequence joins TRBV7-9 and TRBJ1-1; D is unclear. CDR1 and CDR2 (germline): SEHNR, FQNEAQ (reference sequence). This CDR3 comprises 11 residues. The V and J ends lost 8 bases and 7 bases respectively, with 11 bases between them.

J is TRBJ1-2 and V is TRBV5-6; unclear D gene. The CDR3 sequence is 14 residues long. Germline-derived CDR1 and CDR2 are SGHDT and YYEEEE. The germline V and J ends were trimmed by 0 bases and 4 bases, with 10 bases remaining between them. The CDR3 coding sequence is TGTGCCAGCAGCTTGGACCCGGGGTCCTATGGCTACACCTTC. This translates into CASSLDPGSYGYTF.

The V call is TRBV12-3 or TRBV12-4, the J call TRBJ1-2; D call uncertain. The CDR3 extends over 15 amino acids. The V and J ends lost 7 bases and 0 bases respectively, with 15 bases between them. The CDR3 spells CASTPRGGTNYGYTF. The CDR3 DNA is TGTGCCAGCACCCCCCGAGGAGGGACTAACTATGGCTACACCTTC.

This clonotype has at least ten counts. V usage is TRBV2 and J usage is TRBJ1-4; perhaps TRBD1 as D (6 bases). Germline CDR1 is SNHLY and CDR2 is FYNNEI. The CDR3 is made up of 12 amino acids. Trimming removed 8 bases from V and 4 bases from J, with 8 bases in between. The CDR3 nucleotides read TGTGCCAGCGGACAGATTAATGAAAAACTGTTTTTT. Translated, it gives CASGQINEKLFF.

This clonotype came up a few times. The rearrangement joins TRBV7-8 to TRBJ2-3, with TRBD2 matching 8 bases. The CDR3 covers 14 residues. V was clipped by 10 bases and J by 5 bases; unmatched bases: 11. Germline CDR1 SGHVS, CDR2 FQNEAQ. The CDR3 sequence is CAIEPGGQGDTQYF. The DNA of the CDR3 is TGTGCCATCGAACCGGGGGGGCAGGGAGATACGCAGTATTTT.

This chain joins TRBV29-1 and TRBJ2-3; D is perhaps TRBD2 (5 bases). The CDR3 runs 14 residues. CDR1 SQVTM and CDR2 ANQGSEA come from the germline V gene. The V end was cut by 7 bases, the J end by 4 bases, with 18 bases between. The CDR3 region has the DNA TGCAGCGCCGAGGGAAATCGGGGTGCAGATACGCAGTATTTT. Amino acids: CSAEGNRGADTQYF.

The J gene is TRBJ2-2, the V gene TRBV7-8; 9 positions match TRBD1. Looked up from germline, CDR1 is SGHVS and CDR2 is FQNEAQ. The length of the CDR3 is 16 residues. V shed 0 bases and J 3 bases; nucleotides not matched to a gene: 2. The chain's CDR3 is CASSLAGTGYTGELFF. The DNA of the CDR3 is TGTGCCAGCAGCTTAGCCGGGACAGGGTACACCGGGGAGCTGTTTTTT.

This clonotype has only a few counts. The chain joins TRBV29-1 to TRBJ1-1; unclear D gene. V gave up 4 bases and J gave up 1 base, with 10 bases separating them. From germline, CDR1 is SQVTM and CDR2 ANQGSEA. The CDR3 runs to 13 residues. In DNA form, the CDR3 reads TGCAGCGTTGTCGCGGCAGGGAACACTGAAGCTTTCTTT. Residues: CSVVAAGNTEAFF.